This T cell receptor (beta chain) was identified during a study of blood T cell repertoires in COVID-19. With V trimmed by 4 bases and J by 2 bases, 1 base remained unmatched. CDR1 is LNHDA and CDR2 is SQIVND in the germline V gene (reference sequence). The CDR3 spans 14 residues. The protocol was immunoSEQ multiplex PCR, while the TCRdb copy is restricted to in-frame clones and leaves out a portion. The repertoire includes 90,000 to 100,000 clones, about four fifths of them detected once, and approximately 2% sits in the top ten. The TCR comes from a man aged 65 to 79 with active or convalescent COVID-19. Material for sequencing was peripheral blood. The J gene is TRBJ1-2, the V gene TRBV19, with TRBD1 matching over 10 bases. The CDR3 is CASSRGQGNYGYTF. The CDR3 DNA reads as TGTGCCAGTAGTAGGGGACAGGGGAACTATGGCTACACCTTC.